One and the same sample provided the 24 T cell receptor beta chains below, sequenced in a study of OX40 agonist ivuxolimab in advanced cancers. Library method: the immunoSEQ multiplex PCR assay. The source is immuneACCESS, and TCRdb retained only in-frame sequences with V and J called. Part of the clones is not carried over; for the studies checked, unresolved V genes explain less than half of this, and the remainder is unexplained. This sample is represented by roughly 58,000 clones; about 82% of them were singletons. The top ten hold 2.8% of the sample. The source was CD4+ or CD8+ T cells sorted from blood, collected in a trial of the OX40 agonist ivuxolimab. Receptors were obtained from an adult with an advanced solid tumor such as melanoma, head and neck, liver or kidney cancer.

V usage is TRBV19 and J usage is TRBJ1-2; 11 nucleotides match TRBD1. The germline V gene has CDR1 LNHDA and CDR2 SQIVND (reference sequence). V was pared by 8 bases and J by 2 bases, with 1 base of the junction left unmatched. The CDR3 is 13 residues long. The CDR3 spells CASGTGGNYGYTF. DNA of the CDR3: TGTGCCAGTGGGACAGGGGGAAACTATGGCTACACCTTC.

The rearrangement joins TRBV14 to TRBJ2-1; D gene uncertain. The CDR3 runs 13 residues. V lost 4 bases and J 9 bases, leaving 13 bases between the germline ends. The germline V gene encodes CDR1 SGHDN and CDR2 FVKESK. This chain's CDR3 is CASSLMATGEQFF. CDR3 DNA sequence: TGTGCCAGCAGCCTAATGGCGACGGGTGAGCAGTTCTTC.

The chain recombines TRBV11-2 with TRBJ1-6, with D possibly matching TRBD1 (5 bases). V was pared by 2 bases and J by 9 bases, with 5 bases between. This CDR3 contains 12 residues. The germline gives CDR1 SGHAT, CDR2 FQNNGV. CDR3 bases: TGTGCCAGCAGCTTACAGGGTTCACCCCTCCACTTT. It encodes CASSLQGSPLHF.

The J gene is TRBJ1-1, the V gene TRBV6-1; D possibly corresponds to TRBD1 (6 bases). The CDR3 loop spans 15 amino acids. The germline V gene has CDR1 MNHNS and CDR2 SASEGT. The V and J ends lost 7 bases and 1 base respectively, with 16 bases between them. In DNA form, the CDR3 reads TGTGCCAGCATGGACAGCTCCAGACAGAACACTGAAGCTTTCTTT. Amino acids: CASMDSSRQNTEAFF.

The V call is TRBV6-5, the J call TRBJ2-7, with 9 bases matching TRBD1. Per germline, CDR1 MNHEY and CDR2 SVGAGI. The CDR3 length is 15 residues. V gave up 6 bases and J gave up 3 bases; unmatched junction bases: 9. The CDR3 bases are TGTGCCAGCAGCTTTGGACAGGGGTTTTTCTACGAGCAGTACTTC. It translates to CASSFGQGFFYEQYF.

V is TRBV29-1 and J is TRBJ1-1; possible D gene TRBD1, 5 bases. There are 13 residues in the CDR3. V lost 6 bases, J lost 1 base, and 12 bases lay in between. CDR1 and CDR2 from the germline V gene are SQVTM and ANQGSEA. For the CDR3, the DNA is TGCAGCGTATCCGGGACTCAGAACACTGAAGCTTTCTTT. It yields the protein CSVSGTQNTEAFF.

The chain uses TRBV7-3 and TRBJ2-3; no firm D call. CDR3 size: 13 residues. The germline V gene encodes CDR1 SGHTA and CDR2 FQGTGA. Deletions cut 3 bases from V and 0 bases from J, with 4 bases between. This chain's CDR3 is CASSFSSTDTQYF. The DNA for the CDR3 is TGTGCCAGCAGCTTCTCTAGCACAGATACGCAGTATTTT.

The rearrangement uses TRBV5-1 and TRBJ2-3; 11 bases line up with TRBD2. The ends lost 3 bases at V and 4 bases at J; junction bases unmatched: 4. CDR1 is SGHRS, CDR2 YFSETQ, per germline. The length of the CDR3 is 15 residues. This CDR3 reads CASSSLAGGPDTQYF. In nucleotides, the CDR3 is TGCGCCAGCAGCTCTCTAGCGGGAGGACCAGATACGCAGTATTTT.

This chain joins TRBV7-2 and TRBJ1-2, with a possible D match to TRBD1 (6 bases). The V gene lost 1 base and the J gene lost 4 bases, with 13 bases spanning the gap. The CDR3 runs 15 residues. Germline lookup yields CDR1 SGHTA and CDR2 FQGNSA. The CDR3 coding sequence is TGTGCCAGCAGCTTAGGGACAGCTGTTCCCTATGGCTACACCTTC. Amino acids: CASSLGTAVPYGYTF.

The J gene is TRBJ1-2, the V gene TRBV5-1; 9 nucleotides match TRBD1. V lost 0 bases, J lost 8 bases, and 5 bases stayed unmatched. Germline CDR1 and CDR2: SGHRS and YFSETQ. This CDR3 contains 14 residues. The CDR3 region is CASSLDGTGNGYTF. The CDR3 coding sequence is TGCGCCAGCAGCTTGGACGGGACAGGGAACGGCTACACCTTC. Variable domain in full (rest from reference TRBV5-1 and TRBJ1-2): KAGVTQTPRYLIKTRGQQVTLSCSPISGHRSVSWYQQTPGQGLQFLFEYFSETQRNKGNFPGRFSGRQFSNSRSEMNVSTLELGDSALYLCASSLDGTGNGYTFGSGTRLTVV.

The chain joins TRBV7-2 to TRBJ2-1; TRBD2 agrees at 12 bases. Germline CDR1 is SGHTA and CDR2 is FQGNSA. The V gene end was trimmed by 1 base and the J gene end by 9 bases; junction bases not matched to a gene: 4. This CDR3 has 15 residues. The CDR3 is CASSLETSGGREQFF. Here the CDR3 DNA reads TGTGCCAGCAGCTTAGAGACTAGCGGGGGTCGTGAGCAGTTCTTC.

The chain links TRBV5-1 to TRBJ1-1; D call uncertain. This CDR3 is 13 amino acids long. Trimming shortened V by 5 bases and J by 1 base, and 9 bases separated the two germline ends. CDR1 is SGHRS and CDR2 is YFSETQ in the germline V gene. CDR3 amino acids: CASRWTGNTEAFF. The CDR3 DNA reads as TGCGCCAGCAGGTGGACCGGGAACACTGAAGCTTTCTTT.

The rearrangement uses TRBV10-3 and TRBJ2-3; 7 nucleotides line up with TRBD2. CDR3 length: 15 residues. Trimming cost V 3 bases and J 6 bases; bases outside gene matches: 9. The germline gives CDR1 ENHRY, CDR2 SYGVKD. The CDR3 DNA follows: TGTGCCATCAGTGAACAGGCGGGAGCAGGGGATACGCAGTATTTT. This encodes CAISEQAGAGDTQYF.

The V and J genes are TRBV5-1 and TRBJ2-1, with D perhaps TRBD2 (7 bases). Trimming pared 2 bases from V and 5 bases from J, leaving 8 bases between. CDR3 length: 13 residues. The V gene's germline CDR1 is SGHRS and CDR2 YFSETQ. This CDR3 is CASSLGGDNEQFF. CDR3 nucleotides: TGCGCCAGCAGCTTAGGGGGGGACAATGAGCAGTTCTTC.

This clone was observed a handful of times. This chain links TRBV7-2 with TRBJ2-5; 8 bases map to TRBD2. The germline gives CDR1 SGHTA, CDR2 FQGNSA. This CDR3 has 14 amino acids. J lost 5 bases, V lost 3 bases, and 5 bases had no gene match. CDR3 nucleotides: TGTGCCAGCAGCTTGAGCGGGGGCAGGGAGACCCAGTACTTC. Translation: CASSLSGGRETQYF.

DNA for the CDR3: TGTGCCAGCAGCTTAAGTCAACGTGGTGGCTACACCTTC. This codes for CASSLSQRGGYTF. This chain joins TRBV11-3 and TRBJ1-2; D not resolved. The CDR3 runs 13 residues. Per germline, CDR1 SGHNT and CDR2 YENEEA. V was clipped by 2 bases and J by 7 bases, with 11 bases between them.

The chain uses TRBV10-1 and TRBJ2-1, with 8 bases lining up with TRBD2. This CDR3 is built from 14 residues. Germline V gene lookup returns CDR1 WNHNN and CDR2 SYGVQD (reference sequence). V lost 2 bases to trimming and J lost 7 bases; unmatched junction nucleotides: 4. CDR3 region: CASSEGAGVNEQFF. In nucleotides, the CDR3 is TGCGCCAGCAGTGAGGGAGCGGGAGTTAATGAGCAGTTCTTC.

The chain combines TRBV10-3 with TRBJ2-1; 12 bases agree with TRBD1. Trimming removed 10 bases from V and 10 bases from J; junction bases left unmatched: 11. The CDR3 consists of 14 residues. Looked up from germline, CDR1 is ENHRY and CDR2 is SYGVKD. The CDR3 protein is CATYPGQGALEQFF. The CDR3 DNA follows: TGTGCCACATACCCGGGACAGGGGGCTTTGGAGCAGTTCTTC.

This clone was seen once. CDR3 protein: CASSVGFNYGYTF. The CDR3 nucleotides read TGTGCCAGCAGCGTGGGGTTTAACTATGGCTACACCTTC. V and J are TRBV7-2 and TRBJ1-2; unclear D gene. Trimming shortened V by 5 bases and J by 1 base, and 8 bases separated the two germline ends. This CDR3 comprises 13 residues. Germline V gene data show CDR1 as SGHTA and CDR2 as FQGNSA.

The chain combines TRBV11-2 with TRBJ2-5; D possibly corresponds to TRBD2 (6 bases). This CDR3 spans 17 amino acids. Germline values: CDR1 SGHAT, CDR2 FQNNGV. With 0 bases removed from V and 1 base from J, the gap between germline ends came to 15 bases. CDR3 in amino acids: CASSLDRAGPIQETQYF. For the CDR3, the DNA is TGTGCCAGCAGCTTAGATCGGGCGGGGCCAATCCAAGAGACCCAGTACTTC.

This clone was seen at least ten times. This chain uses TRBV27 with TRBJ1-2, with 7 nucleotides matching TRBD1. J was trimmed by 0 bases and V by 2 bases; bases with no gene match: 0. Germline-derived CDR1 and CDR2 are MNHEY and SMNVEV (reference sequence). CDR3 size: 14 residues. In DNA, the CDR3 is TGTGCCAGCAGTTTAGACAGGGCTAACTATGGCTACACCTTC. It codes for CASSLDRANYGYTF.

CDR3 nucleotide sequence: TGTGCCAGCAGCTTTGGGGTGCTGAACACTGAAGCTTTCTTT. This encodes CASSFGVLNTEAFF. This chain connects TRBV5-6 to TRBJ1-1, with D unclear. The CDR3 contains 14 residues. CDR1 and CDR2 (germline): SGHDT, YYEEEE. Trimming left V 2 bases short and J 0 bases short, with 8 bases between.

This sequence joins TRBV5-4 and TRBJ1-2; D is ambiguous. CDR1 SGHNT and CDR2 YYREEE come from the germline V gene (reference sequence). CDR3 size: 13 residues. Trimming stripped 1 base from V and 0 bases from J, with 4 bases between. The CDR3 sequence: CASSLTANYGYTF. CDR3 bases: TGTGCCAGCAGCTTGACAGCTAACTATGGCTACACCTTC.

J is TRBJ1-2 and V is TRBV4-1; D is possibly TRBD1 (6 bases). Trimming cost V 1 base and J 8 bases, with 17 bases left between them. The germline CDR1 and CDR2 sequences are MGHRA and YSYEKL. This CDR3 spans 15 amino acids. The CDR3 region has the DNA TGCGCCAGCAGCCAAGTTACTGGGGGCGCGAGGGGCTACACCTTC. It translates to CASSQVTGGARGYTF.